Below, one TCR beta chain is given with its context. This record comes from a study of T cell responses to AZD1222 COVID-19 vaccine. The repertoire was sequenced with immunoSEQ multiplex PCR; TCRdb's copy has only in-frame clones and lacks some. This table holds 200,000 to 300,000 clones, 90% to 95% found once. Sequenced material: peripheral blood, taken on day 0 of AZD1222 vaccination. The TCR comes from an adult in good health.

The CDR3 region is CASSQRGTGGSYEQYF. Here the CDR3 DNA reads TGTGCCAGCAGCCAGAGAGGGACAGGGGGATCCTACGAGCAGTACTTC. The chain combines TRBV3-1 (or the pseudogene TRBV3-2) with TRBJ2-7; 11 bases are a match to TRBD1. V shed 3 bases, J shed 1 base, and the junction held 5 bases outside the gene matches. Germline lookup yields CDR1 LGHDT and CDR2 YNNKEL (reference sequence). CDR3 length: 16 residues.